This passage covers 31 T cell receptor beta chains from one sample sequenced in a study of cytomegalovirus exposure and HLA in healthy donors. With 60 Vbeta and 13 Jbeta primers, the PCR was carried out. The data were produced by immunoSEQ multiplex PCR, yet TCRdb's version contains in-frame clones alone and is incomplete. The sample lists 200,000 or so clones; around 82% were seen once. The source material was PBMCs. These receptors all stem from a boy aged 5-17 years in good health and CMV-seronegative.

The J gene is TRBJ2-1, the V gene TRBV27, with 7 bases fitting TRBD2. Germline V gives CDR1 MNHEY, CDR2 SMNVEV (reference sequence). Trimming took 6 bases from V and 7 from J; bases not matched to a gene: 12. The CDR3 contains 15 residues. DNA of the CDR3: TGTGCCAGCAGACCGTGGGGGGGAGGGTTTAATGAGCAGTTCTTC. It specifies CASRPWGGGFNEQFF.

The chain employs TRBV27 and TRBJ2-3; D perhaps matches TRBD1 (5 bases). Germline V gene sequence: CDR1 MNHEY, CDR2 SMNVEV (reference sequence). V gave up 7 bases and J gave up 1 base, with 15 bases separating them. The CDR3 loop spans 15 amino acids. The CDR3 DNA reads TGTGCCAGCACCCCTAGATGGGGCGGCACAGATACGCAGTATTTT. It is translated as CASTPRWGGTDTQYF.

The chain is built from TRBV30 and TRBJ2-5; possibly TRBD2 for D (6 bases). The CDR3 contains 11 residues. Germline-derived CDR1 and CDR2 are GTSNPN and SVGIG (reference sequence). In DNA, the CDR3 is TGTGTAACGGGGGTCTCGGAGACCCAGTACTTC. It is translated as CVTGVSETQYF.

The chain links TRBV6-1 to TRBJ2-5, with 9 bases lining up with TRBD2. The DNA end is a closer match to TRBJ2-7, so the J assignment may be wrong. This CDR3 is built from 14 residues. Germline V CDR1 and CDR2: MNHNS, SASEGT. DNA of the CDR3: TGTGCCAGCAGTCCATCTAGCGGGACCTACGAGCAGTACTTC. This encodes CASSPSSGTYEQYF.

The CDR3 spells CATSRSYRDSNQPQHF. The CDR3 DNA follows: TGTGCCACCAGCAGATCCTACAGGGATAGCAATCAGCCCCAGCATTTT. V usage is TRBV15 and J usage is TRBJ1-5, with a possible D match to TRBD1 (6 bases). This CDR3 spans 16 amino acids. The V gene lost 2 bases and the J gene lost 0 bases, with 11 bases spanning the gap. Germline V gene lookup returns CDR1 LNHNV and CDR2 YYDKDF (reference sequence).

Written as DNA, the CDR3 is TGCGCCAGCAGCCAAGATAGCACAGGGGAAAGGGAGCTGTTTTTT. Translating it yields CASSQDSTGERELFF. The chain couples TRBV4-1 to TRBJ2-2, with 7 bases identical to TRBD1. The CDR3 extends over 15 amino acids. Germline V gene data show CDR1 as MGHRA and CDR2 as YSYEKL. V lost 0 bases to trimming and J lost 9 bases; unmatched junction nucleotides: 7.

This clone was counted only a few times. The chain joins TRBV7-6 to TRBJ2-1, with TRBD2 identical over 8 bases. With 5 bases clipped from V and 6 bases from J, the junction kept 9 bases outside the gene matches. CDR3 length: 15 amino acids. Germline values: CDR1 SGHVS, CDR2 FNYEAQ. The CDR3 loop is CASSLQRERVNEQFF. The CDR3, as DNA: TGTGCCAGCAGCCTACAGCGGGAGCGAGTCAATGAGCAGTTCTTC.

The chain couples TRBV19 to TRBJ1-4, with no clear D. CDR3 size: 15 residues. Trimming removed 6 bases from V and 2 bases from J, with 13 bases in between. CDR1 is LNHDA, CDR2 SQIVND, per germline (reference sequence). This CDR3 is CASRFSGFTNEKLFF. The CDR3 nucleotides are TGTGCCAGTAGATTCTCGGGGTTTACTAATGAAAAACTGTTTTTT.

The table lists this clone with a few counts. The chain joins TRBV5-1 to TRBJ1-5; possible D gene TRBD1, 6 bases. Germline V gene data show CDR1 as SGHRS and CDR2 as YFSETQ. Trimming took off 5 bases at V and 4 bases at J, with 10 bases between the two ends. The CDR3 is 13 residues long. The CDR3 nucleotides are TGCGCCAGCAGACAGGGCCTTAATCAGCCCCAGCATTTT. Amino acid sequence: CASRQGLNQPQHF.

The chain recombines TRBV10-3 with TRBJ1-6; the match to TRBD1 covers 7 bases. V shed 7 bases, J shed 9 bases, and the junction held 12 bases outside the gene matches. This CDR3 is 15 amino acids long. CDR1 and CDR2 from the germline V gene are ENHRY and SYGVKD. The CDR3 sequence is CAITSDRDVGSPLHF. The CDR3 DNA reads TGTGCCATCACCTCTGACAGGGACGTGGGTTCACCCCTCCACTTT.

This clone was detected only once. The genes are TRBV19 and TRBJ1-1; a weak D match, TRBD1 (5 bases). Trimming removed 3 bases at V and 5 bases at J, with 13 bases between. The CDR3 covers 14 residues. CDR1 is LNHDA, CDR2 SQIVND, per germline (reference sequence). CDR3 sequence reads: CASSIGGPQTEAFF. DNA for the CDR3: TGTGCCAGTAGTATCGGGGGACCTCAAACTGAAGCTTTCTTT.

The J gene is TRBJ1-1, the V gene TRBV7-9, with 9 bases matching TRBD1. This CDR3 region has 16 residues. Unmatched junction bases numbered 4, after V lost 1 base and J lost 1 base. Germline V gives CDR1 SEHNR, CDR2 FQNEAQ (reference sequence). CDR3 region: CASSLGDRAGNTEAFF. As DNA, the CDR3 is TGTGCCAGCAGCTTAGGGGACAGGGCCGGGAACACTGAAGCTTTCTTT.

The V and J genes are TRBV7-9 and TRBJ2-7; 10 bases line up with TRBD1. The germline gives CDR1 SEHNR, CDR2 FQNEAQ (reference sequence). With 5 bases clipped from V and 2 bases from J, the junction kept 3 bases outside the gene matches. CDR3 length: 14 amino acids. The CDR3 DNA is TGTGCCAGCAGCGACAGGGGGCCACCCTACGAGCAGTACTTC. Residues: CASSDRGPPYEQYF.

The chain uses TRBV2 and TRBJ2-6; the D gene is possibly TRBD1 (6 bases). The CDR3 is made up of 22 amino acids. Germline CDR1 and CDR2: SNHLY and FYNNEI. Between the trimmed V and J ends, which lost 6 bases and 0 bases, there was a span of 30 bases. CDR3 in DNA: TGTGCCAGCAGCGTTCCCGGGACATGGCTTTTGCAAAGGGCCTCTGGGGCCAACGTCCTGACTTTC. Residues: CASSVPGTWLLQRASGANVLTF. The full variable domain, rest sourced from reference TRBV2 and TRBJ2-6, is EPEVTQTPSHQVTQMGQEVILRCVPISNHLYFYWYRQILGQKVEFLVSFYNNEISEKSEIFDDQFSVERPDGSNFTLKIRSTKLEDSAMYFCASSVPGTWLLQRASGANVLTFGAGSRLTVL.

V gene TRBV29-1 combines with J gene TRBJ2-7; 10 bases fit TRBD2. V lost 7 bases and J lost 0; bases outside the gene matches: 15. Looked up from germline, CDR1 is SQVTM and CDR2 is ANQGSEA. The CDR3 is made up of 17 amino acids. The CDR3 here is CSATGVTGTSDSYEQYF. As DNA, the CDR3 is TGCAGCGCCACAGGGGTTACGGGGACTAGCGACTCCTACGAGCAGTACTTC.

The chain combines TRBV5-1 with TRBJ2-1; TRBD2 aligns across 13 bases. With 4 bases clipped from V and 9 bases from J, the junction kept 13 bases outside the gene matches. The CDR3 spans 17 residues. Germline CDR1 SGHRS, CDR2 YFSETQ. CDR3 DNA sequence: TGCGCCAGCAGCCACGAAAAAGGACTAGCGGGAGTCGGTGAGCAGTTCTTC. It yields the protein CASSHEKGLAGVGEQFF.

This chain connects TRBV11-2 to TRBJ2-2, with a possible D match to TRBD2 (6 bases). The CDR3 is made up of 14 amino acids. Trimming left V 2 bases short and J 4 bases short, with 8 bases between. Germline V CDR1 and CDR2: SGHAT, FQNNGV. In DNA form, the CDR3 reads TGTGCCAGCAGCTTACGCGGGGTCACCGGGGAGCTGTTTTTT. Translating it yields CASSLRGVTGELFF.

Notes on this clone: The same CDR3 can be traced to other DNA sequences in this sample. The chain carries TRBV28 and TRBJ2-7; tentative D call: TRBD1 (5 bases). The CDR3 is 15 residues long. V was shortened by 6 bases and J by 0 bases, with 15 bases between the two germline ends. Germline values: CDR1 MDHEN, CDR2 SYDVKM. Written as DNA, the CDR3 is TGTGCCAGCAGGCGGCAGGGCCCCAGCTCCTACGAGCAGTACTTC. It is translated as CASRRQGPSSYEQYF.

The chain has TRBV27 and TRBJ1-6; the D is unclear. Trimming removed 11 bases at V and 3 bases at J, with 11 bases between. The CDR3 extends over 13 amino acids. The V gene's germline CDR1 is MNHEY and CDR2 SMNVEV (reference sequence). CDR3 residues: CACGGGYNSPLHF. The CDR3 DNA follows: TGTGCCTGCGGTGGTGGCTATAATTCACCCCTCCACTTT.

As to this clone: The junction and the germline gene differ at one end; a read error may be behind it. The CDR3 reads CASSDRRRGNKKLFF. The CDR3 DNA is TGTGCCAGCAGTGATCGACGGAGGGGTAATAAAAAACTGTTTTTT. The chain links TRBV6-1 to TRBJ1-4, with TRBD1 as a possible D gene (5 bases). Germline V gene lookup returns CDR1 MNHNS and CDR2 SASEGT. CDR3 length: 15 residues.

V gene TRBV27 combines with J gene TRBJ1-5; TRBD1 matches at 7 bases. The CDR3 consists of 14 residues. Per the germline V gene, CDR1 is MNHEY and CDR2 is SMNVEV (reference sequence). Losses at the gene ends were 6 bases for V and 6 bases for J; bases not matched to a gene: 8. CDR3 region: CASRPDRVSQPQHF. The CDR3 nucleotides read TGTGCCAGCAGGCCAGACAGGGTTTCTCAGCCCCAGCATTTT.

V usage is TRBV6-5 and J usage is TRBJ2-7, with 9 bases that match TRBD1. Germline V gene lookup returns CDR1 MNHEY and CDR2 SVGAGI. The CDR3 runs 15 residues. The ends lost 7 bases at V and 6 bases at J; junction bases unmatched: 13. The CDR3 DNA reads TGTGCCAGCAATAGAAGGGCAGGACAGGGGCCCGAGCAGTACTTC. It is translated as CASNRRAGQGPEQYF.

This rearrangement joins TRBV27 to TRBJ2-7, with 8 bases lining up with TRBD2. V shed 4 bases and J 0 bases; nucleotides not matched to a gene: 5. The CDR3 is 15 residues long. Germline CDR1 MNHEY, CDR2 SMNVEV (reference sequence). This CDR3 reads CASSSGLASSYEQYF. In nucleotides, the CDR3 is TGTGCCAGCAGTTCCGGACTAGCAAGCTCCTACGAGCAGTACTTC.

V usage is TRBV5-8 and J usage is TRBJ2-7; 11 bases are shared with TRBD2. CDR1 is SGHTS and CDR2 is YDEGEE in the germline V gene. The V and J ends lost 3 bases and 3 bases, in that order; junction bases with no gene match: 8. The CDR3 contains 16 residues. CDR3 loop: CASSSSTSGRIYEQYF. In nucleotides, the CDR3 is TGTGCCAGCAGCTCGTCAACTAGCGGGAGAATCTACGAGCAGTACTTC.

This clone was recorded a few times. The CDR3, as DNA: TGCGCCAGCAGCCAAGGTATGAACACTGAAGCTTTCTTT. Its protein product is CASSQGMNTEAFF. The V and J genes are TRBV4-1 and TRBJ1-1; D remains unclear. The CDR3 spans 13 residues. Germline assignment: CDR1 MGHRA and CDR2 YSYEKL. Trimming removed 1 base at V and 0 bases at J, with 3 bases between.

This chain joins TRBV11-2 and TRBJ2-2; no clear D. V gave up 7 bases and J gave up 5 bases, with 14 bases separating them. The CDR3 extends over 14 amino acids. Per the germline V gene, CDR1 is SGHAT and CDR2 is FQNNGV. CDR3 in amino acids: CASTRTRTTGELFF. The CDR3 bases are TGTGCCAGCACCCGCACTCGAACGACCGGGGAGCTGTTTTTT.

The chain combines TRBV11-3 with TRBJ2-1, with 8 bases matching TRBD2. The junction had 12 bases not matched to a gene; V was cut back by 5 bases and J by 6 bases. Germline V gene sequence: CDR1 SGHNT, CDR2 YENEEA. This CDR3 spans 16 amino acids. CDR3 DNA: TGTGCCAGCAGCCCGTATAGCGGGACGTCAGGCAATGAGCAGTTCTTC. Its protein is CASSPYSGTSGNEQFF.

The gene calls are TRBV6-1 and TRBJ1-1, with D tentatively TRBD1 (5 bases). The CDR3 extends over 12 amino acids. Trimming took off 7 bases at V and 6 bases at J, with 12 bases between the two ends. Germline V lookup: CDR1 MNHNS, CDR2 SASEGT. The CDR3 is CASKGILSEAFF. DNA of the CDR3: TGTGCCAGCAAGGGGATTTTATCTGAAGCTTTCTTT.

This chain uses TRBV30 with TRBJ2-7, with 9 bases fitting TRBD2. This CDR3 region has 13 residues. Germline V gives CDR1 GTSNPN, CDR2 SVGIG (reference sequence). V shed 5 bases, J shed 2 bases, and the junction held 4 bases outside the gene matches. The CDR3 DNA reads TGTGCCTGGGCGGTAGCGGGGGCCTACGAGCAGTACTTC. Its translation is CAWAVAGAYEQYF.

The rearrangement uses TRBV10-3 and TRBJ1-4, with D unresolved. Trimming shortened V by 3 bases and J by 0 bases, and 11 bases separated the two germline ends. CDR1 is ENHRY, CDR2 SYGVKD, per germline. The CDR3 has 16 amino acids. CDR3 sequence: CAISDPRETTNEKLFF. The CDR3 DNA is TGTGCCATCAGTGATCCCCGGGAGACAACTAATGAAAAACTGTTTTTT.

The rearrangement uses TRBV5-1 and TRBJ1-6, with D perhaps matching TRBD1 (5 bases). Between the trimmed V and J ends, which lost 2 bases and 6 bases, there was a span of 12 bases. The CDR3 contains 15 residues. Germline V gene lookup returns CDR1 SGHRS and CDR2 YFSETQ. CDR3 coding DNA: TGCGCCAGCAGCTTAGGGGTCTCGGGTAATTCACCCCTCCACTTT. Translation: CASSLGVSGNSPLHF.